The rows below give T cell receptor beta chains drawn from one sample of a study of blood T cell repertoires in COVID-19. Profiled with immunoSEQ multiplex PCR; TCRdb holds only in-frame clones, not every one. The sample lists 130,000 to 150,000 clones; approximately 80% were seen once. The sequenced material came from peripheral blood. Source of these receptors: a human donor in a cohort sampled during active COVID-19. Both conserved end residues are part of each CDR3. Each record gives: V gene, D gene, clone size, J gene, CDR3 length, CDR3 protein, CDR3 DNA. D genes are given only for firm matches. Clone size is not always given. Where it is, it says once, few, many or a class for expanded clones.

V: TRBV7-2; D: TRBD1; size: few; J: TRBJ1-5; length: 16; CDR3: CASSLYGTDRNQPQHF; DNA: TGTGCCAGCAGCTTGTACGGGACAGACCGGAATCAGCCCCAGCATTTT
V: TRBV3-1/TRBV3-2; D: -; size: -; J: TRBJ1-1; length: 17; CDR3: CASSQPYLLTGNTEAFF; DNA: TGTGCCAGCAGCCAACCCTACCTTCTCACGGGGAACACTGAAGCTTTCTTT
V: TRBV6-4; D: -; size: -; J: TRBJ1-2; length: 14; CDR3: CASSASGGNYGYTF; DNA: TGTGCCAGCAGTGCCTCGGGGGGAAACTATGGCTACACCTTC
V: TRBV5-6; D: -; size: -; J: TRBJ1-2; length: 13; CDR3: CASRPTVNYGYTF; DNA: TGTGCCAGCAGACCAACAGTAAACTATGGCTACACCTTC
V: TRBV6-5; D: -; size: few; J: TRBJ1-2; length: 13; CDR3: CASSSGVFYGYTF; DNA: TGTGCCAGCAGTTCAGGGGTCTTCTATGGCTACACCTTC
V: TRBV5-4; D: TRBD2; size: -; J: TRBJ2-7; length: 14; CDR3: CASSLRGGLYEQYF; DNA: TGTGCCAGCAGCTTGCGCGGGGGGTTATACGAGCAGTACTTC
V: TRBV30; D: TRBD2; size: -; J: TRBJ2-5; length: 13; CDR3: CAWRTGGRETQYF; DNA: TGTGCCTGGCGTACGGGGGGGCGTGAGACCCAGTACTTC
V: TRBV30; D: -; size: -; J: TRBJ1-6; length: 13; CDR3: CAWRDQGNSPLHF; DNA: TGTGCCTGGAGGGACCAGGGTAATTCACCCCTCCACTTT
V: TRBV5-1; D: -; size: -; J: TRBJ2-7; length: 15; CDR3: CASSLWQAFSYEQYF; DNA: TGCGCCAGCAGCTTGTGGCAGGCCTTCTCCTACGAGCAGTACTTC
V: TRBV21-1; D: -; size: -; J: TRBJ1-1; length: 12; CDR3: CANFWAGPRAFF; DNA: TGTGCCAACTTCTGGGCAGGGCCGCGGGCTTTCTTT
V: TRBV6-1; D: -; size: once; J: TRBJ1-1; length: 15; CDR3: CASSEAQGLNTEAFF; DNA: TGTGCCAGCAGTGAAGCGCAGGGTCTGAACACTGAAGCTTTCTTT
V: TRBV15; D: TRBD1; size: -; J: TRBJ1-6; length: 17; CDR3: CATSRDRASSGNSPLHF; DNA: TGTGCCACCAGCAGGGACAGGGCTTCCTCGGGGAATTCACCCCTCCACTTT
V: TRBV7-2; D: -; size: -; J: TRBJ1-2; length: 14; CDR3: CASSPRDMRYGYTF; DNA: TGTGCCAGCAGCCCCAGGGACATGCGCTATGGCTACACCTTC
V: TRBV19; D: -; size: -; J: TRBJ1-2; length: 14; CDR3: CASSARGGSNGYTF; DNA: TGTGCCAGTAGTGCTCGGGGGGGTAGCAATGGCTACACCTTC
V: TRBV5-4; D: -; size: few; J: TRBJ1-6; length: 14; CDR3: CASSFGDKGSPLHF; DNA: TGTGCCAGCAGCTTTGGGGACAAGGGTTCACCCCTCCACTTT
V: TRBV19; D: TRBD2; size: once; J: TRBJ2-3; length: 15; CDR3: CASSRLSGDTDTQYF; DNA: TGTGCCAGTAGTAGATTAAGCGGGGACACAGATACGCAGTATTTT
V: TRBV5-1; D: TRBD1; size: -; J: TRBJ2-6; length: 18; CDR3: CASSVSGTVSSGANVLTF; DNA: TGCGCCAGCAGCGTATCCGGGACAGTTAGCTCTGGGGCCAACGTCCTGACTTTC
V: TRBV5-4; D: -; size: -; J: TRBJ2-7; length: 14; CDR3: CASSLVQGIDEQYF; DNA: TGTGCCAGCAGCTTGGTTCAGGGGATTGACGAGCAGTACTTC
V: TRBV7-8; D: -; size: -; J: TRBJ1-2; length: 13; CDR3: CASSLTGLGGYTF; DNA: TGTGCCAGCAGCTTGACGGGTTTGGGTGGCTACACCTTC
V: TRBV4-3; D: -; size: -; J: TRBJ2-6; length: 18; CDR3: CASSQQTGAFYGANVLTF; DNA: TGCGCCAGCAGCCAGCAGACAGGAGCTTTCTATGGGGCCAACGTCCTGACTTTC
V: TRBV19; D: TRBD1; size: once; J: TRBJ1-2; length: 17; CDR3: CASSISQGAVWNYGYTF; DNA: TGTGCCAGTAGTATAAGCCAGGGGGCAGTATGGAACTATGGCTACACCTTC
V: TRBV6-5; D: -; size: -; J: TRBJ1-6; length: 15; CDR3: CASSYQAGINSPLHF; DNA: TGTGCCAGCAGTTACCAAGCGGGGATTAATTCACCCCTCCACTTT
V: TRBV10-3; D: -; size: -; J: TRBJ2-7; length: 14; CDR3: CAISVPGQLYEQYF; DNA: TGTGCCATCAGTGTCCCGGGACAACTCTACGAGCAGTACTTC
V: TRBV9; D: TRBD2; size: -; J: TRBJ2-3; length: 15; CDR3: CASSSYSGVGDTQYF; DNA: TGTGCCAGCAGCTCTTACAGCGGGGTGGGAGATACGCAGTATTTT
V: TRBV18; D: -; size: -; J: TRBJ1-2; length: 15; CDR3: CASSPRTDSNYGYTF; DNA: TGTGCCAGCTCACCAAGGACAGATTCGAACTATGGCTACACCTTC
V: TRBV4-3; D: -; size: -; J: TRBJ1-4; length: 15; CDR3: CASSRGGGAGEKLFF; DNA: TGCGCCAGCAGCCGGGGAGGGGGGGCTGGTGAAAAACTGTTTTTT
V: TRBV9; D: -; size: -; J: TRBJ1-2; length: 16; CDR3: CASSVGGSHPNYGYTF; DNA: TGTGCCAGCAGCGTAGGCGGGTCCCATCCTAACTATGGCTACACCTTC
V: TRBV5-1; D: -; size: -; J: TRBJ1-2; length: 13; CDR3: CASRETVPDGYTF; DNA: TGCGCCAGCAGGGAGACAGTCCCGGATGGCTACACCTTC
V: TRBV6-4; D: -; size: -; J: TRBJ1-2; length: 15; CDR3: CASSETLDRNYGYTF; DNA: TGTGCCAGCAGTGAAACTCTCGATCGGAACTATGGCTACACCTTC
V: TRBV7-2; D: TRBD1; size: -; J: TRBJ1-2; length: 12; CDR3: CASSLEQGSYTF; DNA: TGTGCCAGCAGCCTCGAACAGGGGAGCTACACCTTC
V: TRBV6-5; D: TRBD1; size: once; J: TRBJ2-1; length: 15; CDR3: CASSRPTGSRNEQFF; DNA: TGTGCCAGCAGCCGCCCGACAGGGTCCCGCAATGAGCAGTTCTTC
V: TRBV6-5; D: -; size: -; J: TRBJ1-2; length: 14; CDR3: CASTEGGPLGGYTF; DNA: TGTGCCAGCACCGAGGGGGGGCCCCTGGGTGGCTACACCTTC
V: TRBV5-6; D: TRBD1; size: -; J: TRBJ1-4; length: 15; CDR3: CASSLVQGAGEKLFF; DNA: TGTGCCAGCAGCTTGGTACAGGGGGCGGGTGAAAAACTGTTTTTT
V: TRBV6-2/TRBV6-3; D: -; size: -; J: TRBJ2-7; length: 15; CDR3: CASSYPRGSSYEQYF; DNA: TGTGCCAGCAGTTACCCTCGGGGGTCCTCCTACGAGCAGTACTTC
V: TRBV28; D: -; size: -; J: TRBJ1-2; length: 16; CDR3: CASSLNHQGPTKGYTF; DNA: TGTGCCAGCAGTTTAAATCACCAGGGGCCAACGAAGGGCTACACCTTC
V: TRBV18; D: TRBD1; size: -; J: TRBJ1-5; length: 16; CDR3: CASSPQTGVGNQPQHF; DNA: TGTGCCAGCTCACCCCAAACAGGGGTCGGCAATCAGCCCCAGCATTTT
V: TRBV5-1; D: -; size: -; J: TRBJ2-7; length: 13; CDR3: CASSIRTEDEQYF; DNA: TGCGCCAGCAGCATCAGAACAGAAGACGAGCAGTACTTC
V: TRBV4-2; D: TRBD1; size: -; J: TRBJ2-7; length: 16; CDR3: CASSQSGQGVNYEQYF; DNA: TGTGCCAGCAGCCAATCTGGACAGGGGGTTAACTACGAGCAGTACTTC
V: TRBV29-1; D: -; size: -; J: TRBJ1-1; length: 13; CDR3: CSVFGTLNTEAFF; DNA: TGCAGCGTCTTCGGGACACTGAACACTGAAGCTTTCTTT
V: TRBV7-2; D: TRBD1; size: -; J: TRBJ2-7; length: 16; CDR3: CASSLPGTGPTWEQYF; DNA: TGTGCCAGCAGCTTACCCGGGACAGGACCTACGTGGGAGCAGTACTTC
V: TRBV20-1; D: -; size: few; J: TRBJ1-2; length: 13; CDR3: CSASRADYYGYTF; DNA: TGCAGTGCTAGTCGCGCCGACTACTATGGCTACACCTTC
V: TRBV18; D: TRBD1; size: -; J: TRBJ1-2; length: 15; CDR3: CASSAGQGSLNGYTF; DNA: TGTGCCAGCTCGGCGGGACAGGGGTCACTAAATGGCTACACCTTC
V: TRBV6-5; D: -; size: -; J: TRBJ1-2; length: 15; CDR3: CASSYGGNKNYGYTF; DNA: TGTGCCAGCAGTTACGGGGGGAACAAGAACTATGGCTACACCTTC
V: TRBV7-7; D: -; size: -; J: TRBJ2-7; length: 13; CDR3: CASAMSLGHEQYF; DNA: TGTGCCAGCGCCATGAGTCTGGGCCACGAGCAGTACTTC
V: TRBV5-1; D: TRBD2; size: -; J: TRBJ2-3; length: 16; CDR3: CASSLREGRRTDTQYF; DNA: TGCGCCAGCAGCTTAAGGGAGGGGCGCAGGACAGATACGCAGTATTTT
V: TRBV4-3; D: -; size: -; J: TRBJ1-5; length: 14; CDR3: CASSPRGGGEAQHF; DNA: TGCGCCAGCAGCCCCCGGGGTGGTGGGGAGGCCCAGCATTTT
V: TRBV18; D: TRBD1; size: -; J: TRBJ2-1; length: 15; CDR3: CASSPQGVFYNEQFF; DNA: TGTGCCAGCTCACCGCAGGGGGTATTCTACAATGAGCAGTTCTTC
V: TRBV18; D: -; size: -; J: TRBJ2-3; length: 16; CDR3: CASSPGSFRDTDTQYF; DNA: TGTGCCAGCTCACCGGGGTCCTTCAGGGATACAGATACGCAGTATTTT
V: TRBV5-4; D: -; size: -; J: TRBJ2-4; length: 16; CDR3: CASSLEGVRAKNIQYF; DNA: TGTGCCAGCAGCTTGGAAGGGGTTAGGGCCAAAAACATTCAGTACTTC
V: TRBV5-4; D: TRBD1; size: once; J: TRBJ1-1; length: 15; CDR3: CASSSRDRGFTEAFF; DNA: TGTGCCAGCAGCTCCCGGGACAGGGGCTTCACTGAAGCTTTCTTT
V: TRBV28; D: -; size: -; J: TRBJ2-3; length: 18; CDR3: CASSPISKTSMSTDTQYF; DNA: TGTGCCAGCAGTCCCATATCTAAGACTTCGATGAGCACAGATACGCAGTATTTT
V: TRBV7-2; D: -; size: -; J: TRBJ1-2; length: 15; CDR3: CASSRSGVTNYGYTF; DNA: TGTGCCAGCAGCCGCTCGGGGGTGACCAACTATGGCTACACCTTC
V: TRBV2; D: -; size: -; J: TRBJ1-2; length: 12; CDR3: CASRADSYGYTF; DNA: TGTGCCAGCAGAGCGGACAGCTATGGCTACACCTTC
V: TRBV18; D: -; size: -; J: TRBJ2-3; length: 13; CDR3: CASSRDNADTQYF; DNA: TGTGCCAGCTCTCGAGATAACGCAGATACGCAGTATTTT
V: TRBV27; D: -; size: few; J: TRBJ1-5; length: 15; CDR3: CASSPWQANNQPQHF; DNA: TGTGCCAGCAGCCCGTGGCAGGCCAACAATCAGCCCCAGCATTTT
V: TRBV18; D: -; size: -; J: TRBJ1-2; length: 18; CDR3: CASSPLTQGGGMSYGYTF; DNA: TGTGCCAGCTCACCCCTTACACAAGGGGGGGGGATGAGCTATGGCTACACCTTC
V: TRBV13; D: TRBD1; size: -; J: TRBJ2-1; length: 15; CDR3: CASSVRQGAYNEQFF; DNA: TGTGCCAGCAGCGTTCGACAGGGGGCGTACAATGAGCAGTTCTTC